This T cell receptor (beta chain) emerged from a study of T cell changes during pregnancy in multiple sclerosis. V was pared by 2 bases and J by 7 bases, with 13 bases of the junction left unmatched. The CDR3 runs to 16 residues. Per the germline V gene, CDR1 is LGHNA and CDR2 is YSLEER. Produced via immunoSEQ multiplex PCR; TCRdb's table is partial and in-frame only. The table shows 30,000 to 40,000 clones, with 70% to 90% occurring only once. This rearrangement joins TRBV4-3 to TRBJ2-7; 8 nucleotides align to TRBD1. This TCR was recovered from a female donor with multiple sclerosis, enrolled in a pregnancy study. The specimen comprised CD8+ T cells from peripheral blood mononuclear cells, sampled in the third trimester of pregnancy. CDR3 amino acids: CASSQHPGGGLVEQYF. The CDR3 region has the DNA TGCGCCAGCAGCCAACACCCAGGGGGCGGCCTGGTGGAGCAGTACTTC.